This T cell receptor (beta chain) was observed in a study of blood T cell repertoires in COVID-19. About the study: Spain, Italy and the United States supplied samples that represented acute and convalescent COVID-19. The analysed material was cDNA or gDNA that came from T cells, B-cell-depleted T cells, or PBMCs.

Original processing methods: Estimates of nucleated cell counts were drawn from the amplification of reference gene primers. Profiling relied on immunoSEQ multiplex PCR, and the TCRdb table lists in-frame clones only, not all of them. Clone size and V and J calls were adopted from that table, with D and trimming inferred from the DNA. The sample holds hundreds of thousands of clones, approximately 91% seen once. Germline CDR1 is MGHRA and CDR2 is YSYEKL. After removal of 3 bases from V and 2 bases from J, the junction contained 7 bases not matched to a gene. The CDR3 has 15 residues. The chain links TRBV4-1 to TRBJ2-7; 7 nucleotides line up with TRBD2. The sequence was obtained from a man between 60 and 75 years old who had recovered from COVID-19. Sequencing input: peripheral blood. The CDR3 DNA sequence: TGCGCCAGCAGCCAGGTGAGCGGGGCTACCTACGAGCAGTACTTC. Amino acids: CASSQVSGATYEQYF.